The 14 T cell receptor beta chains reported below all come from one sample, sequenced in a study of blood T cell repertoires in COVID-19. Produced via immunoSEQ multiplex PCR; TCRdb's table is partial and in-frame only. The table lists under 350,000 clones, under 90% of them singletons. The sample taken for sequencing was PBMCs or T cells enriched from blood (not recorded which). The receptors were sampled from a middle-aged woman who had recovered from COVID-19.

V is TRBV6-5 and J is TRBJ1-2; maybe TRBD1 (6 bases). CDR3 size: 14 residues. With 7 bases removed from V and 2 bases from J, the gap between germline ends came to 14 bases. CDR1 MNHEY and CDR2 SVGAGI come from the germline V gene. CDR3 residues: CASTRWTENYGYTF. DNA of the CDR3: TGTGCCAGCACCCGTTGGACAGAGAACTATGGCTACACCTTC.

This chain connects TRBV6-2 or TRBV6-3 to TRBJ2-2; 7 bases align to TRBD1. CDR1 and CDR2 from the germline V gene are MNHEY and SVGEGT. J was trimmed by 4 bases and V by 1 base; bases with no gene match: 6. This CDR3 is built from 16 residues. The CDR3 coding sequence is TGTGCCAGCAGTTACTTCCTGACAGGGTCCACCGGGGAGCTGTTTTTT. Its translation is CASSYFLTGSTGELFF.

V gene TRBV25-1 combines with J gene TRBJ1-4; perhaps TRBD1 as D (5 bases). CDR1 and CDR2 (germline): MGHDK, SYGVNS. Trimming stripped 7 bases from V and 12 bases from J, with 18 bases between. CDR3 length equals 13 residues. In DNA form, the CDR3 reads TGTGCCAGCACCATGGGGGGAAGAGGGGAACTGTTTTTT. Its protein is CASTMGGRGELFF.

The genes are TRBV4-2 and TRBJ2-1; 7 nucleotides agree with TRBD2. Germline-derived CDR1 and CDR2 are LGHNA and YNFKEQ. V shed 0 bases and J 0 bases; nucleotides not matched to a gene: 5. There are 17 residues in the CDR3. The CDR3 DNA reads TGTGCCAGCAGCCAAGAACGGGTAGCGGGCTCCTACAATGAGCAGTTCTTC. Translated: CASSQERVAGSYNEQFF.

The rearrangement joins TRBV7-6 to TRBJ2-7, with a possible D match to TRBD1 (6 bases). The V gene's germline CDR1 is SGHVS and CDR2 FNYEAQ. The CDR3 length is 15 residues. V shed 1 base and J shed 0 bases, with 10 bases lying between them. CDR3 residues: CASSLEAGDSYEQYF. CDR3 nucleotide sequence: TGTGCCAGCAGCTTAGAGGCAGGGGACTCCTACGAGCAGTACTTC.

The chain couples TRBV28 to TRBJ2-7; D possibly corresponds to TRBD1 (5 bases). The CDR3 is 11 amino acids. Per the germline V gene, CDR1 is MDHEN and CDR2 is SYDVKM. V was cut by 5 bases and J by 6 bases, with 8 bases left in between. The CDR3 bases are TGTGCCAGCAGTCCCAGGGTCGAGCAGTACTTC. This gives the protein CASSPRVEQYF.

The DNA of the CDR3 is TGCGCCAGCAGCCAAGGGTTAATCCGGGACAGGGTCCATGAGCAGTTCTTC. Protein: CASSQGLIRDRVHEQFF. The chain joins TRBV4-1 to TRBJ2-1; 9 nucleotides line up with TRBD1. Trimming took 1 base from V and 8 from J; bases not matched to a gene: 12. This CDR3 region has 17 residues. Germline V gene data show CDR1 as MGHRA and CDR2 as YSYEKL.

The genes are TRBV10-1 and TRBJ2-7; TRBD2 matches 12 bases. Germline CDR1 reads WNHNN; CDR2 reads SYGVQD (reference sequence). V lost 4 bases to trimming and J lost 3 bases; unmatched junction nucleotides: 7. This CDR3 contains 16 residues. In DNA, the CDR3 is TGCGCCAGCAGTGGGTTAACTAGCGGGAGGTTCTACGAGCAGTACTTC. This translates into CASSGLTSGRFYEQYF.

V usage is TRBV4-2 and J usage is TRBJ2-7; D may be TRBD2 (5 bases). V was cut by 1 base and J by 3 bases, with 13 bases left in between. Germline V gene sequence: CDR1 LGHNA, CDR2 YNFKEQ. CDR3 size: 15 residues. The CDR3 is CASSQGRGSLYEQYF. CDR3 coding DNA: TGTGCCAGCAGCCAAGGAAGAGGGAGTCTCTACGAGCAGTACTTC.

This chain joins TRBV5-8 and TRBJ1-1; weak D call: TRBD1 (6 bases). Germline V CDR1 and CDR2: SGHTS, YDEGEE. V gave up 7 bases and J gave up 1 base, with 17 bases separating them. The CDR3 is 15 amino acids. CDR3 protein: CASPLDRGWNTEAFF. The DNA of the CDR3 is TGTGCCAGCCCATTGGATAGGGGGTGGAACACTGAAGCTTTCTTT.

CDR3 nucleotide sequence: TGTGCCAGCAGCCGAGCGAGGGATAATGAAAAACTGTTTTTT. Its protein is CASSRARDNEKLFF. The chain uses TRBV7-8 and TRBJ1-4; D gene uncertain. The CDR3 totals 14 residues. Germline-derived CDR1 and CDR2 are SGHVS and FQNEAQ. V shed 5 bases and J shed 4 bases, with 11 bases lying between them.

This clone has a single count. The chain employs TRBV2 and TRBJ1-2, with 7 bases lining up with TRBD1. V shed 5 bases, J shed 7 bases, and the junction held 4 bases outside the gene matches. CDR1 is SNHLY and CDR2 is FYNNEI in the germline V gene. The CDR3 has 12 residues. The CDR3 sequence: CASSQGQSGYTF. CDR3 bases: TGTGCCAGCAGTCAGGGACAGTCTGGCTACACCTTC.

V is TRBV19 and J is TRBJ2-1, with TRBD1 matching over 9 bases. V was clipped by 5 bases and J by 0 bases; unmatched bases: 2. Germline CDR1 and CDR2: LNHDA and SQIVND (reference sequence). The CDR3 loop spans 15 amino acids. The CDR3, as DNA: TGTGCCAGTAGTCCGGACAGGGGCTCCTACAATGAGCAGTTCTTC. Encoded protein: CASSPDRGSYNEQFF.

The chain recombines TRBV5-1 with TRBJ1-1; 7 positions agree with TRBD1. Per the germline V gene, CDR1 is SGHRS and CDR2 is YFSETQ. The J segment lost 1 base and the V segment lost 4 bases, leaving 10 bases of the junction unmatched. The CDR3 is 16 residues long. The CDR3 DNA follows: TGCGCCAGCAGCGTATGGACAGGATTTGAGAACACTGAAGCTTTCTTT. Translated: CASSVWTGFENTEAFF.